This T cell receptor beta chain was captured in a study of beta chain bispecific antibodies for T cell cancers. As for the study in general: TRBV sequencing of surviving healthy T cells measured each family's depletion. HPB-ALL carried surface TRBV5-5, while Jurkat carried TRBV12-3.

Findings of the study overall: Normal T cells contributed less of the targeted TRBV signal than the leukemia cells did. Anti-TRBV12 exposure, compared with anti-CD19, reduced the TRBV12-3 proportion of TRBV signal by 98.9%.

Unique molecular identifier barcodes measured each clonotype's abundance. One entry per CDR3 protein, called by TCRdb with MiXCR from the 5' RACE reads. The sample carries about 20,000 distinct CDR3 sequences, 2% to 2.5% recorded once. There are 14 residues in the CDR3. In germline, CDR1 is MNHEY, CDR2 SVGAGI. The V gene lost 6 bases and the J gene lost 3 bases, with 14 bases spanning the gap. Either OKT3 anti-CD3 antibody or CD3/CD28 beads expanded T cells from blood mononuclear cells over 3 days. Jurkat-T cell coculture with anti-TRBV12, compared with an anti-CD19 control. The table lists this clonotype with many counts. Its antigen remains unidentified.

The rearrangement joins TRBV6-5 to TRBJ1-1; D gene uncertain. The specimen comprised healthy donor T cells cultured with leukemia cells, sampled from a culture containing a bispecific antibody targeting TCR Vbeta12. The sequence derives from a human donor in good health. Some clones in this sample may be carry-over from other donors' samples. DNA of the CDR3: TGTGCCAGCAGCCTTAGCCCTCGGGACACTGAAGCTTTCTTT. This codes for CASSLSPRDTEAFF.